The entry below describes one TCR beta chain. The germline V gene encodes CDR1 SGHDT and CDR2 YYEEEE. CDR3 length: 15 amino acids. J gave up 3 bases and V 4 bases, and 8 bases lay outside the gene matches. This entry is derived from a study of shared T cell receptors in the human thymus. Profiled with immunoSEQ multiplex PCR; TCRdb holds only in-frame clones, not every one. Of fewer than 700,000 clones detected, approximately 90% appear once; the ten largest clones hold 0.0095% to 0.012%. The sample was also reused in another study, on human thymus T cells. This second study notes: Biased V and J segment usage appeared in thymus and peripheral blood.

This clonotype was sampled from a boy in the first two years of life with a congenital heart defect. Sample: thymocytes. The V call is TRBV5-6, the J call TRBJ2-3, with 7 bases matching TRBD2. The DNA for the CDR3 is TGTGCCAGCAGCGTCATGGGGGGGTGGACAGATACGCAGTATTTT. This encodes CASSVMGGWTDTQYF.